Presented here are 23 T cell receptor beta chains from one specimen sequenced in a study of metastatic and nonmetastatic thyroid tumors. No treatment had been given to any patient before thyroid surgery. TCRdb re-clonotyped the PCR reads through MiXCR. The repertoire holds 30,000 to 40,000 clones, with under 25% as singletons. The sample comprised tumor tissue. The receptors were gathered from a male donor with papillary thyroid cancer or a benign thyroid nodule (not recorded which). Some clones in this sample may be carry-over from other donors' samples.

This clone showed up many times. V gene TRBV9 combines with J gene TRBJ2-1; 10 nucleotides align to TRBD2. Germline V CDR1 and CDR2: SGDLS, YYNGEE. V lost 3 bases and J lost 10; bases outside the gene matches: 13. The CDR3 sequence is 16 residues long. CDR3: CASSASGSLGGGEQFF. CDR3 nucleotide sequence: TGTGCCAGCAGCGCTAGCGGGAGTCTGGGTGGAGGAGAGCAGTTCTTC.

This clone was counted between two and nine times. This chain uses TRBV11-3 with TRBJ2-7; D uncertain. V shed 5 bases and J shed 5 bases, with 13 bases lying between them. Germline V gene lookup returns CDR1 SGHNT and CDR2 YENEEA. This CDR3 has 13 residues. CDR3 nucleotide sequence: TGTGCCAGCAGCAGGTTGCGGCAGGACGAGCAGTACTTC. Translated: CASSRLRQDEQYF.

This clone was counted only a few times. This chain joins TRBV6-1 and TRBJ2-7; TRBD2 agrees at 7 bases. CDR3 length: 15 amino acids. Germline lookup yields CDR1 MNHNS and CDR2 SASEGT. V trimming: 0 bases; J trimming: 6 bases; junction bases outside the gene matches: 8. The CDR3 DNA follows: TGTGCCAGCAGTGAAGCGAGGACTAGTTATCCCGAGCAGTACTTC. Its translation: CASSEARTSYPEQYF.

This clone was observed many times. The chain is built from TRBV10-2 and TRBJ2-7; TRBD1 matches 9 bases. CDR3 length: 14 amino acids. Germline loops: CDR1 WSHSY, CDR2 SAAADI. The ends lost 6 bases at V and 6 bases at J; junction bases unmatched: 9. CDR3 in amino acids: CASRDGTGSAEQYF. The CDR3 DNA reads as TGCGCCAGCAGGGACGGGACAGGGTCTGCCGAGCAGTACTTC.

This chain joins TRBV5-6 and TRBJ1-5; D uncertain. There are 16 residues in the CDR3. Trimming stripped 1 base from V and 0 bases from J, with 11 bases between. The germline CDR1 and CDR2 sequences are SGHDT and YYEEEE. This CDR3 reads CASSLFGLGSNQPQHF. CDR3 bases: TGTGCCAGCAGCTTGTTCGGGCTGGGTAGCAATCAGCCCCAGCATTTT.

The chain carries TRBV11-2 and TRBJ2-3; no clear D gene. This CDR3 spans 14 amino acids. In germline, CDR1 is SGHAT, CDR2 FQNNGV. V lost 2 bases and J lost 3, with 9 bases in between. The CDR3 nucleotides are TGTGCCAGCAGCTTACTTCTAGTAACAGATACGCAGTATTTT. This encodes CASSLLLVTDTQYF.

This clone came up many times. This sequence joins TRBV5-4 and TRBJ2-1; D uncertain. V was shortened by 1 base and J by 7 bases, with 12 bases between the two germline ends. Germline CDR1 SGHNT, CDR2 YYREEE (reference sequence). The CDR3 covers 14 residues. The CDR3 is CASSLYRDSNEQFF. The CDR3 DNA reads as TGTGCCAGCAGCTTGTATAGGGATAGTAATGAGCAGTTCTTC.

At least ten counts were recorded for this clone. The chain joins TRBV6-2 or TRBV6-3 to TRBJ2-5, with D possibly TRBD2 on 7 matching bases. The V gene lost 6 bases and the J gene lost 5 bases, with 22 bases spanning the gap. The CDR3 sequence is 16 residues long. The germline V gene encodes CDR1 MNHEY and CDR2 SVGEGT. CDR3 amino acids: CASRKQGGGEGETQYF. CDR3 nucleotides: TGTGCCAGCAGAAAGCAAGGCGGGGGCGAAGGGGAGACCCAGTACTTC.

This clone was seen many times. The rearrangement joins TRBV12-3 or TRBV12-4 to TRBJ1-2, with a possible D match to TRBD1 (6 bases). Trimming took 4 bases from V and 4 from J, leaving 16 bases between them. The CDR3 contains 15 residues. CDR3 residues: CASSSVRGDRYGYTF. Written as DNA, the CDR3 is TGTGCCAGCAGTTCGGTCAGGGGCGACCGCTATGGCTACACCTTC.

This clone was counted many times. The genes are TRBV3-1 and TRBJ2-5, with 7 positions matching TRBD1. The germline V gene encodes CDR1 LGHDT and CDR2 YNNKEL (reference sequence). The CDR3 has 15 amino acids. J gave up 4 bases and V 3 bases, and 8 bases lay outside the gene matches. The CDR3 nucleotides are TGTGCCAGCAGCCACCCAGGGGGTGGAAGAGAGACCCAGTACTTC. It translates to CASSHPGGGRETQYF.

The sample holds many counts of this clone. The CDR3 protein is CSARDPSTLGAFF. CDR3 in DNA: TGCAGTGCTAGAGATCCTTCCACCTTAGGAGCTTTCTTT. This chain uses TRBV20-1 with TRBJ1-1; D is unclear. From germline, CDR1 is DFQATT and CDR2 SNEGSKA (reference sequence). V was shortened by 0 bases and J by 10 bases, with 15 bases between the two germline ends. This CDR3 has 13 amino acids.

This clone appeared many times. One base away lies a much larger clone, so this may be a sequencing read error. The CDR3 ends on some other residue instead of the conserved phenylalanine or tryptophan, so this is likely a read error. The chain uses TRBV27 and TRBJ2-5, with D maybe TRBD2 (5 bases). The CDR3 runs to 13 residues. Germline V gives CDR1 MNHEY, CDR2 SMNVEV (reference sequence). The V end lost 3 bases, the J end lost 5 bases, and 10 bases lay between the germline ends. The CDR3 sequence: CASSFLAGETQYL. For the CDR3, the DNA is TGTGCCAGCAGTTTCTTGGCGGGCGAGACCCAGTACCTC.

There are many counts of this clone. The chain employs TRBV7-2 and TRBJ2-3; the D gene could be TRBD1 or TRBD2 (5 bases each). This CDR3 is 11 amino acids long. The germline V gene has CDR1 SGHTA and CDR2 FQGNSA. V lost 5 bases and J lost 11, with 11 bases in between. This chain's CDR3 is CASSRDLLQYF. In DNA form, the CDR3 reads TGTGCCAGCAGCCGGGACCTGCTGCAGTATTTT. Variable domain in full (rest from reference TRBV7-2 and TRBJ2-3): GAGVSQSPSNKVTEKGKDVELRCDPISGHTALYWYRQSLGQGLEFLIYFQGNSAPDKSGLPSDRFSAERTGGSVSTLTIQRTQQEDSAVYLCASSRDLLQYFGPGTRLTVL.

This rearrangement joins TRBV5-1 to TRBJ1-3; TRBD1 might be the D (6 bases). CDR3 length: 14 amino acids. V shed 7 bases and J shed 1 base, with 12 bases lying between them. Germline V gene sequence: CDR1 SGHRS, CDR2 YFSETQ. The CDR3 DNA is TGCGCCAGCTCCCAAGGGACATCTGGAAACACCATATATTTT. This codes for CASSQGTSGNTIYF.

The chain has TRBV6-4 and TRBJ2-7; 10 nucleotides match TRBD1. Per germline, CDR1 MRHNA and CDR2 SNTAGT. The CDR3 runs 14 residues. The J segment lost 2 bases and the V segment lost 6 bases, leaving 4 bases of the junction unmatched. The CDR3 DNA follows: TGTGCCAGCAGCCGGGACAGGGGTGCCTACGAGCAGTACTTC. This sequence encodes CASSRDRGAYEQYF.

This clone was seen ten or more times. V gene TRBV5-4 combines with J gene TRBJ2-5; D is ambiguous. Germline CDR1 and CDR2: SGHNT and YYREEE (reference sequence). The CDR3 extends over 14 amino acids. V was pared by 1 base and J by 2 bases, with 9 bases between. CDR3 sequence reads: CASSLLGGQETQYF. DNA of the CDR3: TGTGCCAGCAGCTTGCTAGGTGGACAAGAGACCCAGTACTTC.

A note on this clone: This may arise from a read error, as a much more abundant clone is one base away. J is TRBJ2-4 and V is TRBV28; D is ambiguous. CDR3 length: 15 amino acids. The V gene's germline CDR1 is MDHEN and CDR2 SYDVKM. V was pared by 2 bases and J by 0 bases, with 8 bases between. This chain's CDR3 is CASSLSVLAKNIQYF. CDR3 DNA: TGTGCCAGCAGTTTAAGTGTTTTAGCCAAAAACATTCAGTACTTC.

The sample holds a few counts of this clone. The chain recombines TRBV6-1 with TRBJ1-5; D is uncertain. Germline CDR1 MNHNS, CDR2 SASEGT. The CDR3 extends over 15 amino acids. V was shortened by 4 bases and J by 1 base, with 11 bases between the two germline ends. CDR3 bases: TGTGCCAGCAGTGTAGTCCAGGAAAGCAATCAGCCCCAGCATTTT. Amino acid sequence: CASSVVQESNQPQHF.

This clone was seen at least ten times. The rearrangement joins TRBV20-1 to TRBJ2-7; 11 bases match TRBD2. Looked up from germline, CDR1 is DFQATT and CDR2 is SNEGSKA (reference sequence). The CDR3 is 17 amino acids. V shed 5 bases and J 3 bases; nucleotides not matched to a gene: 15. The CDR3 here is CSASSPGLAAPVYEQYF. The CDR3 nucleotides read TGCAGTGCTTCTAGCCCGGGACTAGCGGCCCCTGTCTACGAGCAGTACTTC.

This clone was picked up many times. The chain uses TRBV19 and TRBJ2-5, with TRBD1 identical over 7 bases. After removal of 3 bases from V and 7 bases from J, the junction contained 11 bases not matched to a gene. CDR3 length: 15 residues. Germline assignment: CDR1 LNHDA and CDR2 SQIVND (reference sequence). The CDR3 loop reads CASSMRMGQSGTQYF. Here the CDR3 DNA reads TGTGCCAGTAGTATGAGAATGGGACAGTCGGGGACCCAGTACTTC.

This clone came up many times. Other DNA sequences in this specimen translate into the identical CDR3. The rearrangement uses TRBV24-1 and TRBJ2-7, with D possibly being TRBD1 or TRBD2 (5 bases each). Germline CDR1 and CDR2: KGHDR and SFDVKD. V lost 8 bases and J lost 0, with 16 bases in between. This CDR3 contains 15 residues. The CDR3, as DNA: TGTGCCACCAACGATCCGGGGCGGAGCTCCTACGAGCAGTACTTC. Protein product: CATNDPGRSSYEQYF.

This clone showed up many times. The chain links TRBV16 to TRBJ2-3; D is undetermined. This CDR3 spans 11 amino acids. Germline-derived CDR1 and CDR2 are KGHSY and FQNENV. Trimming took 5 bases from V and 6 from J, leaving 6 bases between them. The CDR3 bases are TGTGCCAGCAGCGCCTCCGATACGCAGTATTTT. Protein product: CASSASDTQYF. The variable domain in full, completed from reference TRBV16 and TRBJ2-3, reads GEEVAQTPKHLVRGEGQKAKLYCAPIKGHSYVFWYQQVLKNEFKFLISFQNENVFDETGMPKERFSAKCLPNSPCSLEIQATKLEDSAVYFCASSASDTQYFGPGTRLTVL.

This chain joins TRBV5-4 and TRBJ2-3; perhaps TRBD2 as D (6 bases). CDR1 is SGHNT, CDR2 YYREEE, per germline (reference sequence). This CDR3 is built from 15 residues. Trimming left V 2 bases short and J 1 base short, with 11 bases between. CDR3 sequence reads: CASSFGREGTDTQYF. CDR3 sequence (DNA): TGTGCCAGCAGCTTTGGGCGGGAAGGCACAGATACGCAGTATTTT.